The 19 T cell receptor beta chains listed next were all sequenced from one sample in a study of blood T cell repertoires in COVID-19. Clones were sequenced by immunoSEQ multiplex PCR, and TCRdb holds only the in-frame ones, with some missing. Of about 180,000 clones listed, approximately 85% were seen once; the top ten hold roughly 9.7%. The sample was peripheral blood. Every receptor here comes from a human donor with active or convalescent COVID-19. The donor label of this sample is uncertain.

The gene calls are TRBV9 and TRBJ1-3; a possible D gene is TRBD1 (6 bases). This CDR3 comprises 16 residues. The ends were cut back, 2 bases at V and 2 bases at J, with 14 bases in the middle. Germline CDR1 is SGDLS and CDR2 is YYNGEE. CDR3 sequence (DNA): TGTGCCAGCAGCGTCACAGGGAGGGTCGCTGGAAACACCATATATTTT. Its protein product is CASSVTGRVAGNTIYF. The full variable domain, with the rest looked up from reference TRBV9 and TRBJ1-3, is DSGVTQTPKHLITATGQRVTLRCSPRSGDLSVYWYQQSLDQGLQFLIQYYNGEERAKGNILERFSAQQFPDLHSELNLSSLELGDSALYFCASSVTGRVAGNTIYFGEGSWLTVV.

This clone was observed once. The chain couples TRBV6-5 to TRBJ1-6; D remains unclear. CDR3 length: 15 residues. V was trimmed by 6 bases and J by 7 bases, leaving 16 bases between them. The germline V gene has CDR1 MNHEY and CDR2 SVGAGI. CDR3 protein: CASRTPGTLNSPLHF. CDR3 coding DNA: TGTGCCAGCAGAACCCCGGGAACTCTCAATTCACCCCTCCACTTT.

In nucleotides, the CDR3 is TGTGCCAGCAGTCGGGGCGAGCAGTACTTC. Residues: CASSRGEQYF. J is TRBJ2-7 and V is TRBV2, with TRBD2 as a possible D gene (5 bases). The V and J ends lost 5 bases and 6 bases respectively, with 5 bases between them. Germline V gene lookup returns CDR1 SNHLY and CDR2 FYNNEI. The CDR3 length is 10 residues.

The chain joins TRBV7-2 to TRBJ2-2; possible D gene TRBD2, 7 bases. V dropped 5 bases and J dropped 6 bases, with 13 bases sitting between them. The germline CDR1 and CDR2 sequences are SGHTA and FQGNSA. This CDR3 comprises 14 residues. The CDR3 loop reads CASSLGGPAGELFF. CDR3 bases: TGTGCCAGCAGCCTCGGGGGGCCGGCCGGGGAGCTGTTTTTT.

The chain couples TRBV19 to TRBJ1-2, with 7 bases identical to TRBD1. J gave up 5 bases and V 7 bases, and 16 bases lay outside the gene matches. The CDR3 runs to 16 residues. In germline, CDR1 is LNHDA, CDR2 SQIVND (reference sequence). This chain's CDR3 is CASNPDRAPVNYGYTF. The CDR3 DNA follows: TGTGCCAGTAACCCCGACAGGGCCCCAGTGAATTATGGCTACACCTTC.

This clone showed up just a few times. V usage is TRBV5-1 and J usage is TRBJ2-2, with 12 bases aligning to TRBD2. The germline gives CDR1 SGHRS, CDR2 YFSETQ. The CDR3 totals 16 residues. Trimming cost V 4 bases and J 1 base; bases outside gene matches: 2. In DNA form, the CDR3 reads TGCGCCAGCAGCGGGACTAGCGGGCGGAACACCGGGGAGCTGTTTTTT. This gives the protein CASSGTSGRNTGELFF.

V gene TRBV5-1 combines with J gene TRBJ2-7; TRBD1 aligns across 10 bases. This CDR3 has 16 residues. J was trimmed by 0 bases and V by 1 base; bases with no gene match: 4. Germline-derived CDR1 and CDR2 are SGHRS and YFSETQ. The DNA of the CDR3 is TGCGCCAGCAGCTTGCGGGACAGGGGCCGCTCCTACGAGCAGTACTTC. This encodes CASSLRDRGRSYEQYF.

The J gene is TRBJ1-5, the V gene TRBV6-5; D is undetermined. The CDR3 is 13 residues long. Germline CDR1 and CDR2: MNHEY and SVGAGI. Trimming shortened V by 2 bases and J by 7 bases, and 9 bases separated the two germline ends. The CDR3 loop reads CASSYAFQQPQHF. CDR3 nucleotide sequence: TGTGCCAGCAGTTACGCATTCCAGCAGCCCCAGCATTTT.

The chain couples TRBV5-1 to TRBJ1-2, with 8 bases that match TRBD1. Unmatched junction bases numbered 13, after V lost 4 bases and J lost 2 bases. CDR3 size: 17 residues. Germline values: CDR1 SGHRS, CDR2 YFSETQ. The DNA for the CDR3 is TGCGCCAGCAGCGCACCTCTGGGACAGGCGATAAACTATGGCTACACCTTC. Translated, it gives CASSAPLGQAINYGYTF. The whole variable domain, filled in from reference TRBV5-1 and TRBJ1-2, reads KAGVTQTPRYLIKTRGQQVTLSCSPISGHRSVSWYQQTPGQGLQFLFEYFSETQRNKGNFPGRFSGRQFSNSRSEMNVSTLELGDSALYLCASSAPLGQAINYGYTFGSGTRLTVV.

The chain links TRBV10-3 to TRBJ1-1, with D unresolved. The CDR3 totals 13 residues. V lost 8 bases to trimming and J lost 0 bases, with 10 bases between them. Germline V lookup: CDR1 ENHRY, CDR2 SYGVKD. CDR3 region: CAIQRGLNTEAFF. DNA for the CDR3: TGTGCCATCCAGCGGGGATTGAACACTGAAGCTTTCTTT.

The chain couples TRBV3-1 (or the pseudogene TRBV3-2) to TRBJ2-2; maybe TRBD1 (5 bases). This CDR3 is 19 amino acids long. The ends were cut back, 1 base at V and 7 bases at J, with 25 bases in the middle. Germline loops: CDR1 LGHDT, CDR2 YNNKEL (reference sequence). CDR3 protein: CASSQGLADSGAHRGELFF. The DNA for the CDR3 is TGTGCCAGCAGCCAAGGATTGGCCGACTCTGGGGCCCACCGCGGGGAGCTGTTTTTT.

This clone has only a few counts. This sequence joins TRBV29-1 and TRBJ2-2; a weak D match, TRBD2 (6 bases). The V end was cut by 6 bases, the J end by 5 bases, with 10 bases between. Germline assignment: CDR1 SQVTM and CDR2 ANQGSEA. CDR3 length: 12 residues. CDR3 DNA sequence: TGCAGCGTCTCTCGGGAGACCGGGGAGCTGTTTTTT. It codes for CSVSRETGELFF.

The V gene is TRBV5-1, the J gene TRBJ2-7, with 9 positions matching TRBD1. J gave up 3 bases and V 0 bases, and 7 bases lay outside the gene matches. Germline V gives CDR1 SGHRS, CDR2 YFSETQ. The CDR3 is 16 residues long. CDR3 in amino acids: CASSLETGGILYEQYF. CDR3 sequence (DNA): TGCGCCAGCAGCTTGGAAACAGGGGGCATCCTCTACGAGCAGTACTTC.

CDR3 nucleotides: TGTGCCAGCAGTGCCCCCGGGGGGACAGGCCTTGATCAGCCCCAGCATTTT. As protein: CASSAPGGTGLDQPQHF. V usage is TRBV25-1 and J usage is TRBJ1-5, with TRBD1 identical over 8 bases. Germline values: CDR1 MGHDK, CDR2 SYGVNS. The ends lost 4 bases at V and 5 bases at J; junction bases unmatched: 13. This CDR3 has 17 residues.

This chain links TRBV20-1 with TRBJ1-2; 7 nucleotides agree with TRBD1. Trimming at V came to 3 bases and at J to 6 bases, leaving 4 bases not matched to a gene. Per germline, CDR1 DFQATT and CDR2 SNEGSKA (reference sequence). The CDR3 is made up of 12 amino acids. The CDR3 loop is CSASTGVNGYTF. In nucleotides, the CDR3 is TGCAGTGCTAGTACAGGGGTGAATGGCTACACCTTC.

The chain couples TRBV7-2 to TRBJ1-5; D gene uncertain. Germline CDR1 is SGHTA and CDR2 is FQGNSA. CDR3 size: 13 residues. V shed 7 bases and J shed 4 bases, with 11 bases lying between them. The CDR3 bases are TGTGCCAGCACCTCCGGCGGGAATCAGCCCCAGCATTTT. As protein: CASTSGGNQPQHF.

The chain carries TRBV7-9 and TRBJ1-1; the match to TRBD1 covers 9 bases. The trim removed 0 bases at V and 6 bases at J, leaving 8 bases unmatched. The CDR3 totals 16 residues. Germline CDR1 is SEHNR and CDR2 is FQNEAQ (reference sequence). The CDR3 loop is CASSLAIGTGLPEAFF. The CDR3 bases are TGTGCCAGCAGCTTAGCAATTGGGACAGGGTTGCCTGAAGCTTTCTTT.

The rearrangement uses TRBV18 and TRBJ1-2; perhaps TRBD1 as D (6 bases). Trimming cost V 4 bases and J 5 bases, with 17 bases left between them. The length of the CDR3 is 15 residues. CDR1 is KGHSH, CDR2 LQKENI, per germline. In nucleotides, the CDR3 is TGTGCCAGCTCACAAGCATTGGACAGCCAGTATGGCTACACCTTC. It translates to CASSQALDSQYGYTF.

The chain recombines TRBV7-3 with TRBJ2-5; a possible D gene is TRBD2 (5 bases). Looked up from germline, CDR1 is SGHTA and CDR2 is FQGTGA. CDR3 length equals 15 residues. V lost 2 bases and J lost 1, with 11 bases in between. This chain's CDR3 is CASSLSAGPQETQYF. The CDR3 nucleotides are TGTGCCAGCAGCTTATCGGCGGGCCCCCAAGAGACCCAGTACTTC.